These T cell receptor beta chains were read from a single sample in a study of blood T cell repertoires in COVID-19. Data came from immunoSEQ multiplex PCR; TCRdb stores just in-frame clones and leaves some out. Of around 290,000 clones listed, about 89% are singletons. The sequenced material came from PBMCs or T cells enriched from blood (not recorded which). The receptors stem from a woman younger than 35 who had recovered from COVID-19. Both conserved end residues are part of each CDR3.

j_gene | len | v_gene | CDR3aa
TRBJ2-5 | 16 | TRBV7-2 | CASSPRGSSGGQTQYF
TRBJ2-3 | 17 | TRBV7-9 | CASSLNRRSGSTDTQYF
TRBJ1-3 | 14 | TRBV9 | CASSVRGSGNTIYF
TRBJ2-5 | 15 | TRBV5-1 | CASSLLRGYQETQYF
TRBJ2-1 | 17 | TRBV7-3 | CASSLNGLAGYGYEQFF
TRBJ2-7 | 18 | TRBV4-2 | CASSQEPGLAGEGIEQYF
TRBJ2-7 | 15 | TRBV5-1 | CASRIGHSSSYEQYF
TRBJ2-1 | 13 | TRBV13 | CASGQDFYNEQFF
TRBJ1-2 | 16 | TRBV6-2/TRBV6-3 | CASSYHGPSGLSGYTF
TRBJ2-1 | 17 | TRBV10-3 | CAISMTSGSGSYNEQFF
TRBJ2-1 | 13 | TRBV19 | CATKRTVYNEQFF
TRBJ1-4 | 14 | TRBV18 | CASSLNNLREKLFF
TRBJ1-2 | 14 | TRBV6-6 | CASTYGEGGYGYTF
TRBJ2-7 | 14 | TRBV2 | CASRGTVLSYEQYF
TRBJ1-1 | 14 | TRBV5-4 | CASSPPGGYARAFF
TRBJ2-7 | 14 | TRBV15 | CATSRDVEGEVQYF
TRBJ2-2 | 17 | TRBV27 | CASRRGTGIIHTGELFF
TRBJ2-6 | 18 | TRBV2 | CASSGPGQGAWGANVLTF
TRBJ2-1 | 14 | TRBV10-1 | CASSSSGRRNEQFF
TRBJ2-3 | 16 | TRBV7-8 | CASRPTRGVSTDTQYF
TRBJ1-2 | 14 | TRBV11-3 | CASSLQVPSNGYTF
TRBJ1-2 | 19 | TRBV19 | CASSIDPGFGDRGLHGYTF
TRBJ2-1 | 16 | TRBV10-1 | CASSETSGRARNEQFF
TRBJ1-2 | 17 | TRBV5-6 | CASSLGVPGQAYYGYTF
TRBJ1-2 | 16 | TRBV11-2 | CASSLATGTGAYGYTF
TRBJ1-2 | 13 | TRBV25-1 | CASRKTGDYGYTF
TRBJ2-6 | 16 | TRBV18 | CASSPAGSWGANVLTF
TRBJ2-2 | 16 | TRBV7-7 | CASSPRTDTNTGELFF
TRBJ2-2 | 16 | TRBV9 | CASSEPRDRGTGELFF
TRBJ2-5 | 17 | TRBV3-1/TRBV3-2 | CASSQGLGGGGRETQYF
TRBJ1-2 | 18 | TRBV5-6 | CASSFFSPRQRLNYGYTF
TRBJ2-7 | 16 | TRBV5-1 | CASSSKLSLGAVEQYF
TRBJ2-7 | 12 | TRBV19 | CASSIGGSEQYF
TRBJ2-2 | 14 | TRBV24-1 | CATSDPTGTGELFF
TRBJ2-5 | 13 | TRBV19 | CASSIGAEETQYF
TRBJ1-3 | 15 | TRBV11-2 | CASSSRGLEGNTIYF